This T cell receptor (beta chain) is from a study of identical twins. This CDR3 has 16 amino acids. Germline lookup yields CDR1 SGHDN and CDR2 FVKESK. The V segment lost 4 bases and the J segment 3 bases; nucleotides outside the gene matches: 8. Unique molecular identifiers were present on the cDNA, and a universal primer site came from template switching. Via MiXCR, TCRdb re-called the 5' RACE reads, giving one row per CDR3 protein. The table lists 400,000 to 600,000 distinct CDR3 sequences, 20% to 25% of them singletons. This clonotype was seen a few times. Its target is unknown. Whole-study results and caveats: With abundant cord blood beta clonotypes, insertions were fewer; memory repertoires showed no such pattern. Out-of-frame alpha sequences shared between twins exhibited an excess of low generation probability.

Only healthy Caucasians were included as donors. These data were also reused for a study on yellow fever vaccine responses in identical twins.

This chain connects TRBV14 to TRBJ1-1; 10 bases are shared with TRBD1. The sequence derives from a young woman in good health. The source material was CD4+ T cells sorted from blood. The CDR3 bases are TGTGCCAGCAGCCTCAGGACAGGGGGGATCCACACTGAAGCTTTCTTT. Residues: CASSLRTGGIHTEAFF.